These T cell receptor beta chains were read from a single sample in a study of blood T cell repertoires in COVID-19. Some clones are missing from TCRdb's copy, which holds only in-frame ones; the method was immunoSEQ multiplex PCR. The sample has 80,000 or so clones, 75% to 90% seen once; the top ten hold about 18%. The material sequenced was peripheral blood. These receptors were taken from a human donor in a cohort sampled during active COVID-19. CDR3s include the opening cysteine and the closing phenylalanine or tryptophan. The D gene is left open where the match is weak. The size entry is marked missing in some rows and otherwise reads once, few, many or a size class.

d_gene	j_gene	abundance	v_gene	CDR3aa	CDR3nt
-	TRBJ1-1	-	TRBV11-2	CASSLEGGGTEAFF	TGTGCCAGCAGCTTAGAAGGGGGGGGCACTGAAGCTTTCTTT
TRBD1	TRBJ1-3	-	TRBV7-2	CASSFPGQGNTIYF	TGTGCCAGCAGCTTTCCGGGACAGGGGAACACCATATATTTT
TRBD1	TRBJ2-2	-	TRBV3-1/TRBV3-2	CASSQHGQGNTGELFF	TGTGCCAGCAGCCAACACGGACAGGGGAATACCGGGGAGCTGTTTTTT
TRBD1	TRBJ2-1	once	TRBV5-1	CASSLGTGPNEQFF	TGCGCCAGCAGCTTGGGGACAGGGCCCAATGAGCAGTTCTTC
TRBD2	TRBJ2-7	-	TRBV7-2	CASSTPLGGYANYEQYF	TGTGCCAGCAGCACACCCCTGGGGGGGTATGCGAACTACGAGCAGTACTTC
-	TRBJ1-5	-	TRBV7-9	CASSSAGGNQPQHF	TGTGCCAGCAGCTCCGCAGGGGGCAATCAGCCCCAGCATTTT
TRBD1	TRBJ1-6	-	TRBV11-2	CASSFSSGQGPLHF	TGTGCCAGCAGCTTCTCGTCCGGACAGGGACCCCTCCACTTT
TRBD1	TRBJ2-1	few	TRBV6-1	CASSELGQAGNEQFF	TGTGCCAGCAGTGAATTGGGACAGGCGGGGAATGAGCAGTTCTTC
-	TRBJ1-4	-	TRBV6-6	CASSYTAPSEKLFF	TGTGCCAGCAGTTATACAGCCCCCTCGGAAAAACTGTTTTTT
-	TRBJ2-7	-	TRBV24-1	CATSDNDYEQYF	TGTGCCACCAGCGACAACGACTACGAGCAGTACTTC
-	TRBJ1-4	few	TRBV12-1	CASSPKGQGREKLFF	TGTGCCAGCAGCCCCAAGGGACAGGGGAGGGAAAAACTGTTTTTT
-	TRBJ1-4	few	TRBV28	CASSRQATNEKLFF	TGTGCCAGCAGTCGTCAGGCGACTAATGAAAAACTGTTTTTT
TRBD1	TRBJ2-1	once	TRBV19	CASSAPQGQSSYNEQFF	TGTGCCAGTAGTGCCCCACAGGGGCAAAGCTCCTACAATGAGCAGTTCTTC
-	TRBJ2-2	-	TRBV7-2	CASSPTQVNTGELFF	TGTGCCAGCAGCCCCACCCAGGTGAACACCGGGGAGCTGTTTTTT
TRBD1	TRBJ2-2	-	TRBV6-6	CASSYRAGGPGELFF	TGTGCCAGCAGTTATAGGGCAGGGGGTCCCGGGGAGCTGTTTTTT
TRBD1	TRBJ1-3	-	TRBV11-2	CASSQTGGAGNTIYF	TGTGCCAGCAGCCAAACAGGGGGAGCTGGAAACACCATATATTTT
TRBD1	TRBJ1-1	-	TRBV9	CASSVAPGGLNTEAFF	TGTGCCAGCAGCGTAGCACCAGGGGGCTTGAACACTGAAGCTTTCTTT
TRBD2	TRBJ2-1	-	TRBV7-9	CASSDWGTSGAGQFF	TGTGCCAGCAGCGATTGGGGGACTAGCGGAGCGGGGCAGTTCTTC
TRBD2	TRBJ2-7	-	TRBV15	CATRRTSGSSYEQYF	TGTGCCACCAGAAGGACTAGCGGGAGTTCCTACGAGCAGTACTTC
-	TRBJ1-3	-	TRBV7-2	CASSQGPGGGNTIYF	TGTGCCAGCAGCCAGGGTCCGGGAGGTGGAAACACCATATATTTT
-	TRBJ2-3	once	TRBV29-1	CSVSPNHRTDTQYF	TGCAGCGTTTCCCCTAATCATCGCACAGATACGCAGTATTTT
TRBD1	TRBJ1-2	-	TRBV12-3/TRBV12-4	CASTGHRGGGYTF	TGTGCCAGCACGGGGCACAGGGGAGGAGGCTACACCTTC
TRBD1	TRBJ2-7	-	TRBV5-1	CASSLEGQGSYEQYF	TGCGCCAGCAGCTTGGAGGGACAGGGGTCCTACGAGCAGTACTTC
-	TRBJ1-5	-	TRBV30	CAWSKGLNSNQPQHF	TGTGCCTGGTCGAAGGGACTGAATAGCAATCAGCCCCAGCATTTT
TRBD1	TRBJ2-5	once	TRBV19	CASRQGNQETQYF	TGTGCCAGTAGACAGGGGAATCAAGAGACCCAGTACTTC
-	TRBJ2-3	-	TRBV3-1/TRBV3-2	CASSQGASTDTQYF	TGTGCCAGCAGCCAAGGCGCCAGCACAGATACGCAGTATTTT
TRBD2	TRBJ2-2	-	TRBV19	CASNPLAGGRDTGELFF	TGTGCCAGTAACCCTTTAGCGGGGGGCCGGGACACCGGGGAGCTGTTTTTT
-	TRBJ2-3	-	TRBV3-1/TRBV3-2	CASSQGVRGDTQYF	TGTGCCAGCAGCCAAGGAGTAAGGGGGGATACGCAGTATTTT
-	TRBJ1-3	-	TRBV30	CAWSGHSGNTIYF	TGTGCCTGGAGTGGGCACTCTGGAAACACCATATATTTT
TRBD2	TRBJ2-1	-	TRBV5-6	CASSLTSGTPGQFF	TGTGCCAGCAGCTTGACTAGCGGGACCCCTGGGCAGTTCTTC
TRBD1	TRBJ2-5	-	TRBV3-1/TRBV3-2	CASSQRTGGFGETQYF	TGTGCCAGCAGCCAGCGGACAGGGGGCTTTGGGGAGACCCAGTACTTC
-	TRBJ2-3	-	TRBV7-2	CASSLGGGGDTQYF	TGTGCCAGCAGCTTAGGCGGCGGAGGAGATACGCAGTATTTT
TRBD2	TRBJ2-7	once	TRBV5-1	CASSLVPSGGSYEQYF	TGCGCCAGCAGCTTGGTCCCTAGCGGGGGATCCTACGAGCAGTACTTC
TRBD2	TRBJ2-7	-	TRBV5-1	CASSSTGTMNYEQYF	TGCGCCAGCAGCTCAACCGGGACTATGAACTACGAGCAGTACTTC
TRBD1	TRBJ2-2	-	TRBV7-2	CASSLPPGQGRSGELFF	TGTGCCAGCAGCTTACCTCCGGGACAGGGTCGGTCCGGGGAGCTGTTTTTT
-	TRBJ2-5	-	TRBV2	CASRVSETQYF	TGTGCCTCACGGGTATCAGAGACCCAGTACTTC
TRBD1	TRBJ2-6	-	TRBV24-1	CATSDSGTGYLANVLTF	TGTGCCACCAGTGATTCCGGGACAGGGTACTTGGCCAACGTCCTGACTTTC
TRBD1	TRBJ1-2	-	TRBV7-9	CASSRDRALNYGYTF	TGTGCCAGCAGCCGAGACAGGGCGTTAAACTATGGCTACACCTTC
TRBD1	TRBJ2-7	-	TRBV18	CASSPGTASYEQYF	TGTGCCAGCTCACCAGGGACAGCTTCCTACGAGCAGTACTTC
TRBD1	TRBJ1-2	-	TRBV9	CASSSGQGTPGDYGYTF	TGTGCCAGCAGCTCGGGACAGGGGACTCCAGGTGACTATGGCTACACCTTC
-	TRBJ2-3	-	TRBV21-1	CASSRGPDTQYF	TGTGCCAGCAGCAGAGGCCCAGATACGCAGTATTTT
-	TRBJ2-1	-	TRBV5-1	CASSPGKGYNEQFF	TGCGCCAGCAGCCCGGGAAAGGGATACAATGAGCAGTTCTTC
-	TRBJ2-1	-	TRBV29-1	CSVEKGIWEQFF	TGCAGCGTTGAAAAGGGGATATGGGAGCAGTTCTTC
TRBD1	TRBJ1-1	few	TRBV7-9	CASSLAHGTGMSGTEAFF	TGTGCCAGCAGCTTAGCGCACGGGACAGGGATGTCGGGCACTGAAGCTTTCTTT
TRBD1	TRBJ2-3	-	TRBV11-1	CATSDRGGTDTQYF	TGTGCCACCTCGGACAGGGGTGGCACAGATACGCAGTATTTT
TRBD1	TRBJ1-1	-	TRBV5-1	CASGRDSIMNTEAFF	TGCGCCAGCGGACGGGACAGTATCATGAACACTGAAGCTTTCTTT
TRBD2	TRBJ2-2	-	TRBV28	CASSSLAGGNTGELFF	TGTGCCAGCAGCTCTCTAGCGGGAGGGAACACCGGGGAGCTGTTTTTT
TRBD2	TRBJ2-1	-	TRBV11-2	CASSPLLAGGHYEQFF	TGTGCCAGCAGCCCCCTCCTAGCGGGGGGACATTATGAGCAGTTCTTC
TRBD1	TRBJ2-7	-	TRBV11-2	CASSRRRGQGGYEQYF	TGTGCCAGCAGCCGTCGGCGGGGACAGGGTGGTTACGAGCAGTACTTC
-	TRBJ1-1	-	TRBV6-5	CASSYAGLNTEAFF	TGTGCCAGCAGTTACGCCGGTCTAAACACTGAAGCTTTCTTT
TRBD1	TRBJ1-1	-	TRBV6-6	CASSYSYRGPNTEAFF	TGTGCCAGCAGTTACTCTTACAGGGGCCCGAACACTGAAGCTTTCTTT
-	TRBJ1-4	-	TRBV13	CASRDTGLTNEKLFF	TGTGCCAGCAGAGACACAGGGCTAACTAATGAAAAACTGTTTTTT
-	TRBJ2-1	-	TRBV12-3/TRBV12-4	CASSLDRRDEQFF	TGTGCCAGCAGCCTCGACAGGCGTGATGAGCAGTTCTTC
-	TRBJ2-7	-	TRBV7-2	CASSPGGRSYEQYF	TGTGCCAGCAGCCCGGGGGGCAGATCCTACGAGCAGTACTTC
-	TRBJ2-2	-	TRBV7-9	CASSPTGVDTGELFF	TGTGCCAGCAGCCCTACGGGGGTAGACACCGGGGAGCTGTTTTTT
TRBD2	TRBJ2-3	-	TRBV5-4	CASSSFSGTSGTDTQYF	TGTGCCAGCAGTTCTTTTAGCGGGACTAGCGGCACAGATACGCAGTATTTT
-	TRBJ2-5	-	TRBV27	CASSSPGSGETQYF	TGTGCCAGCAGTTCCCCCGGGAGCGGGGAGACCCAGTACTTC